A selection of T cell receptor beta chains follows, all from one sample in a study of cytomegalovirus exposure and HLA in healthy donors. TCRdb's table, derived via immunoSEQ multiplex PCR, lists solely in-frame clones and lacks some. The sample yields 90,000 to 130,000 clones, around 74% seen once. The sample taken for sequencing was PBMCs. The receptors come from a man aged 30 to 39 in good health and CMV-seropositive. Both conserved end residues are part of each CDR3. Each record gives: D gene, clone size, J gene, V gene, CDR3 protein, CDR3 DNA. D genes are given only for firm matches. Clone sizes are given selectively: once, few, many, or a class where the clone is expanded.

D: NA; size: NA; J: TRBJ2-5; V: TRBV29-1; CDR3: CSVEDRGQGETQYF; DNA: TGCAGCGTTGAAGATAGAGGCCAGGGAGAGACCCAGTACTTC
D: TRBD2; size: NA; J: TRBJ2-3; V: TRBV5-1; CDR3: CASSPGLAGGRDTQYF; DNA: TGCGCCAGCAGCCCGGGACTAGCGGGGGGGCGAGATACGCAGTATTTT
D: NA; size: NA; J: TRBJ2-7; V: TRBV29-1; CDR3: CSVEDFYEQYF; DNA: TGCAGCGTTGAGGACTTCTACGAGCAGTACTTC
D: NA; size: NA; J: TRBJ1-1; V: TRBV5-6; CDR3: CASSLVQGGTEAFF; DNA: TGTGCCAGCAGCTTGGTCCAGGGAGGGACTGAAGCTTTCTTT
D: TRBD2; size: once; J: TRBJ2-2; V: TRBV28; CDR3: CASSTNSGGAYTGELFF; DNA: TGTGCCAGCAGTACGAATAGCGGGGGGGCCTACACCGGGGAGCTGTTTTTT
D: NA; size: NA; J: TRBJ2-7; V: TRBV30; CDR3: CAWSAGGPAEQYF; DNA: TGTGCCTGGAGTGCCGGGGGGCCGGCCGAGCAGTACTTC
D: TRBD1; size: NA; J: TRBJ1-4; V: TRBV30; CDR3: CAWSPTGGPNEKLFF; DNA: TGTGCCTGGAGTCCCACAGGGGGCCCTAATGAAAAACTGTTTTTT
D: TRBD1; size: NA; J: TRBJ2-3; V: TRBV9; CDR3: CASSVRTGGAIDTQYF; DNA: TGTGCCAGCAGCGTCAGGACAGGGGGGGCGATAGATACGCAGTATTTT
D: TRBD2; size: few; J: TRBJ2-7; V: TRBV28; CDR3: CASQRAGGRWEQYF; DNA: TGTGCCAGCCAAAGGGCGGGGGGCCGATGGGAGCAGTACTTC
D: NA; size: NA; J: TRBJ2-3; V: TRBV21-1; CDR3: CASSKGHEGTQYF; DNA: TGTGCCAGCAGCAAAGGGCATGAGGGTACGCAGTATTTT
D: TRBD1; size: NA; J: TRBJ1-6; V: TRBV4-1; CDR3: CASSQVTGVLNSPLHF; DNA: TGCGCCAGCAGCCAAGTCACAGGGGTCCTTAATTCACCCCTCCACTTT
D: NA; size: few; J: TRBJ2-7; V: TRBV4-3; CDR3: CASSQDRGPLYEQYF; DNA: TGCGCCAGCAGCCAAGACAGGGGCCCACTATACGAGCAGTACTTC
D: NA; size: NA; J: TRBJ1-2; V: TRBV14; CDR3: CASSSRDTSSGGYTF; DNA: TGTGCCAGCAGCTCCCGGGACACATCAAGCGGTGGCTACACCTTC
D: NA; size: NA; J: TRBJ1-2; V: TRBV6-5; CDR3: CASRIGLVHPNGYTF; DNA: TGTGCCAGCAGGATCGGACTAGTCCACCCCAACGGCTACACCTTC
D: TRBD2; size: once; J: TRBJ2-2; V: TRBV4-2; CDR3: CASSTRPLAALNTGELFF; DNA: TGTGCCAGCAGCACCCGACCTCTAGCGGCCTTGAACACCGGGGAGCTGTTTTTT
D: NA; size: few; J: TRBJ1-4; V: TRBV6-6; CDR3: CASSFGQFNEKLFF; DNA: TGTGCCAGCAGTTTCGGACAGTTTAATGAAAAACTGTTTTTT
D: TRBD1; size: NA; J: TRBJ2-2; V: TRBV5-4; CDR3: CASSLPGQGLRSTGELFF; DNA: TGTGCCAGCAGCTTGCCCGGACAGGGATTAAGGAGCACCGGGGAGCTGTTTTTT
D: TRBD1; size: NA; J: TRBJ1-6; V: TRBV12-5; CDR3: CASGPRTGGNNSPLHF; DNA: TGTGCTAGTGGTCCACGGACAGGGGGAAATAATTCACCCCTCCACTTT
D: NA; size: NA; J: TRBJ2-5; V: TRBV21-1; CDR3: CASSTQRGAPSQETQYF; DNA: TGTGCCAGCAGCACCCAGCGGGGGGCCCCCTCCCAAGAGACCCAGTACTTC
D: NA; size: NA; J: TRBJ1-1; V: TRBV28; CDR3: CASSSPDRNTEAFF; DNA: TGTGCCAGCAGTTCCCCGGACAGGAACACTGAAGCTTTCTTT
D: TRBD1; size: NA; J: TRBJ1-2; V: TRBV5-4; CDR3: CASSLQGPHYGYPF; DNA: TGTGCCAGCAGCTTACAGGGGCCCCACTATGGCTACCCCTTC
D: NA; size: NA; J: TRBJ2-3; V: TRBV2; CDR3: CASMSTSSTDTQYF; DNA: TGTGCCAGCATGTCGACTTCTAGCACAGATACGCAGTATTTT
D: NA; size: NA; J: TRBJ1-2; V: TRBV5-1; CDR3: CASSLEGAGVYGYTF; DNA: TGCGCCAGCAGCTTGGAGGGAGCTGGGGTATATGGCTACACCTTC
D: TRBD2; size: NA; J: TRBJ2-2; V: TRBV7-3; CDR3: CASGLAPGELFF; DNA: TGTGCCAGCGGACTAGCTCCCGGGGAGCTGTTTTTT
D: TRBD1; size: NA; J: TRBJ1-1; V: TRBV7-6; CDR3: CASSLGTGDTEAFF; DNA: TGTGCCAGCAGCTTAGGGACAGGGGACACTGAAGCTTTCTTT
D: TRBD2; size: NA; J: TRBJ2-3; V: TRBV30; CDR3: CAVVGASGGTDTQYF; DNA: TGTGCCGTTGTCGGGGCTAGCGGCGGCACAGATACGCAGTATTTT
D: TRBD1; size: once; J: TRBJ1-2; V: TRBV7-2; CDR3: CASSLEGAGGYTF; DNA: TGTGCCAGCAGCTTAGAGGGGGCGGGCGGCTACACCTTC
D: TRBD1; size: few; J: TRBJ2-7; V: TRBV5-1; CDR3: CASSTWTGAGEQYF; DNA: TGCGCCAGCAGCACATGGACAGGGGCGGGCGAGCAGTACTTC
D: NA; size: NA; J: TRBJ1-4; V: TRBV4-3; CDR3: CASSQQSYRDEKLFF; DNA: TGCGCCAGCAGCCAGCAGAGTTACAGGGATGAAAAACTGTTTTTT
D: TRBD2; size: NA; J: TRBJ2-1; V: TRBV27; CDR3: CASSLDGGSYNEQFF; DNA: TGTGCCAGCAGTTTAGACGGGGGGTCCTACAATGAGCAGTTCTTC
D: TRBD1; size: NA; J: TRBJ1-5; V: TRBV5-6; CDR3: CASSLAGGVPQHF; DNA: TGTGCCAGCAGCTTGGCAGGGGGCGTCCCCCAGCATTTT
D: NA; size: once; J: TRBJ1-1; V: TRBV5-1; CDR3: CASSQVRGGTEAFF; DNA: TGCGCCAGCAGCCAGGTCCGGGGGGGCACTGAAGCTTTCTTT
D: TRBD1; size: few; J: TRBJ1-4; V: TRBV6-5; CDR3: CASSYTQGSNEKLFF; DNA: TGTGCCAGCAGTTACACACAGGGGTCTAATGAAAAACTGTTTTTT
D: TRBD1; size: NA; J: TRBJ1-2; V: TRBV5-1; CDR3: CASSLGSGTGVPNYGYTF; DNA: TGCGCCAGCAGCTTGGGAAGTGGGACAGGAGTCCCTAACTATGGCTACACCTTC
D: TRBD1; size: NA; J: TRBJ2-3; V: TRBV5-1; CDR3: CASSMGQGDDTQYF; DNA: TGCGCCAGCAGCATGGGACAGGGCGACGATACGCAGTATTTT
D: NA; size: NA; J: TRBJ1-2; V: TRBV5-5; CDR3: CASSPGKGGYGYTF; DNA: TGTGCCAGCAGCCCGGGAAAAGGGGGCTATGGCTACACCTTC
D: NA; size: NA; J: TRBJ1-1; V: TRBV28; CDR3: CASRPLRAYQGTEAFF; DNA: TGTGCCAGCAGACCTCTCCGGGCCTACCAGGGCACTGAAGCTTTCTTT
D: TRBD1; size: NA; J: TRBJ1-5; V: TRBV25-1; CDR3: CASSDPGGNQPQHF; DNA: TGTGCCAGCAGTGACCCAGGGGGAAATCAGCCCCAGCATTTT
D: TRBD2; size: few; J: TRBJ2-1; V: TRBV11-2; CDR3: CASSPQGLAWEQFF; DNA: TGTGCCAGCAGCCCCCAGGGACTAGCATGGGAGCAGTTCTTC
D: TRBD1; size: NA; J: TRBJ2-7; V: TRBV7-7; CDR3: CASSAGQGFSSYEQYF; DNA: TGTGCCAGCAGCGCCGGACAGGGGTTCAGCTCCTACGAGCAGTACTTC
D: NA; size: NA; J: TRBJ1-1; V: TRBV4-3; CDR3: CASSPRRGTEAFF; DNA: TGCGCCAGCAGCCCTAGGAGGGGCACTGAAGCTTTCTTT
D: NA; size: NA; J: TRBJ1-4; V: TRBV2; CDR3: CASLRAEGNEKLFF; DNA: TGTGCCAGCCTCCGGGCAGAGGGAAATGAAAAACTGTTTTTT
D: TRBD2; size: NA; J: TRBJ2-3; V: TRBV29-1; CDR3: CSVGGDYTDTQYF; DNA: TGCAGCGTTGGGGGGGACTACACAGATACGCAGTATTTT
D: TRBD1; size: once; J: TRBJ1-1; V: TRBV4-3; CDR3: CASSPGQLNTEAFF; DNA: TGCGCCAGCAGCCCGGGACAGCTGAACACTGAAGCTTTCTTT
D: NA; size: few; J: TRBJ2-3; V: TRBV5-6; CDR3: CASSLGPTDTQYF; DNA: TGTGCCAGCAGCTTGGGTCCGACAGATACGCAGTATTTT